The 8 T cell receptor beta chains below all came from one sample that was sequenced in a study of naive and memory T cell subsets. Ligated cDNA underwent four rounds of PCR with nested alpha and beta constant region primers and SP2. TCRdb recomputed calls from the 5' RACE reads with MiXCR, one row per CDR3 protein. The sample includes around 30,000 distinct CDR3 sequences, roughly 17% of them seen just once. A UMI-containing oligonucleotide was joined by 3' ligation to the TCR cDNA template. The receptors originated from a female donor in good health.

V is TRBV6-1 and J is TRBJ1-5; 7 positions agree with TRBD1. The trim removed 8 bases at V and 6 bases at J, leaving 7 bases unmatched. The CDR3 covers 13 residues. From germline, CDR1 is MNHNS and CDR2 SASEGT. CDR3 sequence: CASVTGRGQPQHF. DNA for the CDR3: TGTGCCAGCGTGACAGGGCGAGGTCAGCCCCAGCATTTT.

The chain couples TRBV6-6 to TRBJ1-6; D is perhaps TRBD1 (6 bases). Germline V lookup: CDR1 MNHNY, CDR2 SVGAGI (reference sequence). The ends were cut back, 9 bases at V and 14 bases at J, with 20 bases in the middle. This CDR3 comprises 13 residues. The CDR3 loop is CASRTVQFTALHF. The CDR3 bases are TGTGCCAGTAGGACAGTCCAATTCACGGCCCTCCACTTT.

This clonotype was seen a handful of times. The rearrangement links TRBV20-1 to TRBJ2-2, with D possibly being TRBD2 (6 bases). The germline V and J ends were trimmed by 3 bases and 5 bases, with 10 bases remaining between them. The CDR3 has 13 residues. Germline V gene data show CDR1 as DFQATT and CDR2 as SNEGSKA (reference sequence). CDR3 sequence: CSASLLATGELFF. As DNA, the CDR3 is TGCAGTGCTAGTCTACTAGCAACCGGGGAGCTGTTTTTT.

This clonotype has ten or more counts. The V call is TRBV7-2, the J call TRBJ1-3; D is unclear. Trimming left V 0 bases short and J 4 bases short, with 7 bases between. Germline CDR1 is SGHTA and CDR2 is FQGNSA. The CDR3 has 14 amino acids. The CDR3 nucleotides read TGTGCCAGCAGCTTAGCTATGGCGGGAAACACCATATATTTT. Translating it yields CASSLAMAGNTIYF.

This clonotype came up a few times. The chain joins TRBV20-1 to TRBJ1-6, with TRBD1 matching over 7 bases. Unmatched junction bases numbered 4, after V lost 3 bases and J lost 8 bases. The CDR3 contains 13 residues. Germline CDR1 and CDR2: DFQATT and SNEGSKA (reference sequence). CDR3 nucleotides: TGCAGTGCTAGCCCAGGGGGTTATTCACCCCTCCACTTT. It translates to CSASPGGYSPLHF.

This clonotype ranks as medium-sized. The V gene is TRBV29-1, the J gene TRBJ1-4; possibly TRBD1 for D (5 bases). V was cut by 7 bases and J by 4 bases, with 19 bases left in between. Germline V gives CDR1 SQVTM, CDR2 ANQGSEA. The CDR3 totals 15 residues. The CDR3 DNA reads TGCAGCGCAAAGCGTGATGGGACCGATAATGAAAAACTGTTTTTT. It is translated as CSAKRDGTDNEKLFF.

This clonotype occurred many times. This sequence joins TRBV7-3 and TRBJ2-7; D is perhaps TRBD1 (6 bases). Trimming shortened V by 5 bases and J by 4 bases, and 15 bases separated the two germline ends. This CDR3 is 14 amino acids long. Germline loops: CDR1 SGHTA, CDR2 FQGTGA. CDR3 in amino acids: CASSPTTGGYEQYF. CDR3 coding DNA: TGTGCCAGCAGCCCAACGACAGGCGGATACGAGCAGTACTTC.

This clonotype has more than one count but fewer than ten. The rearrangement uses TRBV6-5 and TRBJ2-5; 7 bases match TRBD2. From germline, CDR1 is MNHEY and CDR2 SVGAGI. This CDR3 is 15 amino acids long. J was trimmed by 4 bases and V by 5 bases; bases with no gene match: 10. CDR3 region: CASSPTSAPRETQYF. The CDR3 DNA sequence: TGTGCCAGCAGTCCAACTAGCGCTCCTCGAGAGACCCAGTACTTC.